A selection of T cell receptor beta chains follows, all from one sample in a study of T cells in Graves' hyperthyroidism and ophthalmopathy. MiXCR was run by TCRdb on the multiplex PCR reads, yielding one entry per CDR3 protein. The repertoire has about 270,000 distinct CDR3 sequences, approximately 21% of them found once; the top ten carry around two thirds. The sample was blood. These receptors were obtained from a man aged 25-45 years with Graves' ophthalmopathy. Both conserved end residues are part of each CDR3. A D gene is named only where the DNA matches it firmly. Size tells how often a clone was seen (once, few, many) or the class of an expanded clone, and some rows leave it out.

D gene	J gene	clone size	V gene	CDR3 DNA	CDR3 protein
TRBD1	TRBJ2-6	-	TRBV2	TGTGCCAGCAGAAGGACAGGTAGCTCTGGGGCCAACGTCCTGACTTTC	CASRRTGSSGANVLTF
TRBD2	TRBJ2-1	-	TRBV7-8	TGTGCCAGCAGCCCCAGGACTAGCGGGAGGGGTAACAATGAGCAGTTCTTC	CASSPRTSGRGNNEQFF
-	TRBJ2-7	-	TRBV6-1	TGTGCCAGCAGTCCGGCCCCCGGGGCCTACGAGCAGTACTTC	CASSPAPGAYEQYF
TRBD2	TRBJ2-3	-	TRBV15	TGTGCCACCAGCAGCGGGGGGGGGCGGAGCACAGATACGCAGTATTTT	CATSSGGGRSTDTQYF
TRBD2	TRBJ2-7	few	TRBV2	TGTGCCAGCAGCGAGGGCTGGCGGGAGGGTTTCTTCACCGAGCAGTACTTC	CASSEGWREGFFTEQYF
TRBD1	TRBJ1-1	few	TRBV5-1	TGCGCCAGCAGCTTGGTGGGACAGGGTGTATCCGAAGCTTTCTTT	CASSLVGQGVSEAFF
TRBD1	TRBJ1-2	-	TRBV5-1	TGCGCCAGCAGCCGACAGGGGGCTTACTATGGCTACACCTTC	CASSRQGAYYGYTF
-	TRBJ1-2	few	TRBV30	TGTGCCTGGAGTGAAACTTCCGGTGCCTACACCTTC	CAWSETSGAYTF
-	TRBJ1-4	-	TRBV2	TGTGCCAGCAGCATAAACGGAGGGAGTAATGAAAAACTGTTTTTT	CASSINGGSNEKLFF
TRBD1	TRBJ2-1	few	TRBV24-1	TGTGCCACCAGTGACCGGGGACAGGGGGGCAATGAGCAGTTCTTC	CATSDRGQGGNEQFF
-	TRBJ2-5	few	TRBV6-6	TGTGCCAGCAGTTACTCGAATCTGGGGTCGGGCCAAGAGACCCAGTACTTC	CASSYSNLGSGQETQYF
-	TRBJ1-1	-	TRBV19	TGTGCCACAAAAGGGGGTCAGTACACTGAAGCTTTCTTT	CATKGGQYTEAFF
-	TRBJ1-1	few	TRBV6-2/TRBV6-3	TGTGCCACCACACCAGGGAACTTGAACACTGAAGCTTTCTTT	CATTPGNLNTEAFF
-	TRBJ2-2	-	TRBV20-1	TGCAGTGCTAGGCCCTGGGGGAGCGAAAACACCGGGGAGCTGTTTTTT	CSARPWGSENTGELFF
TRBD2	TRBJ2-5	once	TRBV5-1	TGCCCCAGCAGCGAGGGAGGGAACCAAGAGACCCAGTACTTC	CPSSEGGNQETQYF
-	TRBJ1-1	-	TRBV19	TGTGCCAGTATTCAATGGGGTTCGAACACTGAAGCTTTCTTT	CASIQWGSNTEAFF
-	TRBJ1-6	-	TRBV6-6	TGTGCCAGCAGTTACTCTGAGGCTTCACCCCTCCACTTT	CASSYSEASPLHF
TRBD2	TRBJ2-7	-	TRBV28	TGTGCCAGCAGGTCTAGCGGGCTAAGAGGCGAGCAGTACTTC	CASRSSGLRGEQYF
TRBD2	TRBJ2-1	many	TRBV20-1	TGCAGTGCTTGGGCGGGAGTAGACAATGAGCAGTTCTTC	CSAWAGVDNEQFF
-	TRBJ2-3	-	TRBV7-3	TGTGCCAGCAGTCAAACCGGGACTTCTTATTACACAGATACGCAGTATTTT	CASSQTGTSYYTDTQYF
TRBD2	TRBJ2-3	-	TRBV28	TGTGCCAGCAGTTCACGCGGGACTAGTGGCGATACGCAGTATTTT	CASSSRGTSGDTQYF
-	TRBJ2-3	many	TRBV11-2	TGTGCCAGCAGCTTAGAACAGGCAGGAGATACGCAGTATTTT	CASSLEQAGDTQYF
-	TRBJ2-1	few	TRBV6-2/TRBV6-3	TGTGCCAGCAGTTACTCGCGAAATGAGCAGTTCTTC	CASSYSRNEQFF
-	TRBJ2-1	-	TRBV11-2	TGTGCCAGCAGCCGACGGCCCTACAATGTAGTTGGGCCTTACAATGAGCAGTTCTTC	CASSRRPYNVVGPYNEQFF
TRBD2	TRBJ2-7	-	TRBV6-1	TGTGCCAGCAAACCGGGACTAGCGGACAACTACGAGCAGTACTTC	CASKPGLADNYEQYF
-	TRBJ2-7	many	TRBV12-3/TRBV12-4	TGTGCCAGCAGTTTAGTTGAGGGATACGAGCAGTACTTC	CASSLVEGYEQYF
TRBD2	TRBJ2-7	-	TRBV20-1	TGCAGTGCTAGAGATCCGAATAGCGGGACCTATGAGCAGTACTTC	CSARDPNSGTYEQYF
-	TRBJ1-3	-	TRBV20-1	TGCAGTGCTAGTCTACCTAGGCGACTCTCAGGAAACACCATATATTTT	CSASLPRRLSGNTIYF
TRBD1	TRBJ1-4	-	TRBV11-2	TGTGCCAGCAGCCGTAGGGACAGGGGGCTCGCTAATGAAAAACTGTTTTTT	CASSRRDRGLANEKLFF
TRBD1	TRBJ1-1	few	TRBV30	TGTGCCTGGAGTAGCAGGGGGATCGGGTCCAGGAACACTGAAGCTTTCTTT	CAWSSRGIGSRNTEAFF
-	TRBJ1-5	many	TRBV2	TGTGCCAGCAGTGACAGTTATAGCAATCAGCCCCAGCATTTT	CASSDSYSNQPQHF
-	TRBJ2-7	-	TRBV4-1	TGCGCCAGCAGCCAAGCGGGAGTCGAGCAGTACTTC	CASSQAGVEQYF
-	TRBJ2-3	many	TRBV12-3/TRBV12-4	TGTGCCAGCAGTTTAGGAGCTCCAACAGATACGCAGTATTTT	CASSLGAPTDTQYF
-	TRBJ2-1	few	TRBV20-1	TGCAGTGCTACTAGCAGATATTACAATGAGCAGTTCTTC	CSATSRYYNEQFF
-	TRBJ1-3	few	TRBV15	TGTGCCACCAGCAGAGATCGAGGGTCTGGAAACACCATATATTTT	CATSRDRGSGNTIYF
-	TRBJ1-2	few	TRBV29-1	TGCAGCGTTGATGCGGGGGGCGGGGGCTACACCTTC	CSVDAGGGGYTF
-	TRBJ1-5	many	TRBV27	TGTGCCAGCAGTCCCGCATCTTATCTCAGCAATCAGCCCCAGCATTTT	CASSPASYLSNQPQHF
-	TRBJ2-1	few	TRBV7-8	TGTGCCAGCAAAGGCAGGGCCTACAATGAGCAGTTCTTC	CASKGRAYNEQFF
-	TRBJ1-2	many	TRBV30	TGTGCCTGGAGTGTCGGGCAGGGGATGGGCTACACCTTC	CAWSVGQGMGYTF
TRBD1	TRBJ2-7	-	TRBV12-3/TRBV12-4	TGTGCCAGCAGTTTTACTGGACAGGGGGGATCCTACGAGCAGTACTTC	CASSFTGQGGSYEQYF
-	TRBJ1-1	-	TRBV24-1	TGTGCCACCAGTGATTCCGACGACGGAAAGAACACTGAAGCTTTCTTT	CATSDSDDGKNTEAFF
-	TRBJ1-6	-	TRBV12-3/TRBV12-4	TGTGCCAGCAGTTTTAGGCAGGAGAATTCACCCCTCCACTTT	CASSFRQENSPLHF
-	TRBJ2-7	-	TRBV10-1	TGCGCCAGCAGTGATGCGGACAGATCCTACGAGCAGTACTTC	CASSDADRSYEQYF
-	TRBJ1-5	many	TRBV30	TGTGCCTGGAGTGTGGACCGCAATCAGCCCCAGCATTTT	CAWSVDRNQPQHF
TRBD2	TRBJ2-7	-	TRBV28	TGTGCCAGCAGCATACGGACTAGCGGGAGTATATCCTACGAGCAGTACTTC	CASSIRTSGSISYEQYF
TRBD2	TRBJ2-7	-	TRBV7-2	TGTGCCAGCAGCTTGAGCTTTCCGGGACTAGCGGGAGAGTACGAGCAGTACTTC	CASSLSFPGLAGEYEQYF
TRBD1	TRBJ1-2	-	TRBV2	TGTGCCAGCGTATTTGGGACAGGATCTAACTATGGCTACACCTTC	CASVFGTGSNYGYTF
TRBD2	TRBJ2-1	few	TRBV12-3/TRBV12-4	TGTGCCATCGCGACCGGGACTAGCGGATACAATGAGCAGTTCTTC	CAIATGTSGYNEQFF